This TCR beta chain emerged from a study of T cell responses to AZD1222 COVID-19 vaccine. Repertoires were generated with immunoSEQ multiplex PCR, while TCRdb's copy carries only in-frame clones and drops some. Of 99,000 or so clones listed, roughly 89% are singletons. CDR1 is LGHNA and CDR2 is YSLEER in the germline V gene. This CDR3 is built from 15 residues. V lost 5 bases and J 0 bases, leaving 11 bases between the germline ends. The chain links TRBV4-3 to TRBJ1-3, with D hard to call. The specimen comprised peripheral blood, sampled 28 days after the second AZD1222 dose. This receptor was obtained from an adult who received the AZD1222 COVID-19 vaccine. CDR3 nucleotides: TGCGCCAGCAGCGATTCCGGAGGCTCTGGAAACACCATATATTTT. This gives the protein CASSDSGGSGNTIYF.